The clone carrying this T cell receptor beta chain has a single count. Its antigen is unknown. The data belong to a study of T cell responses to AZD1222 COVID-19 vaccine. The study's findings and limits: Nearly half of unique spike-specific TCRs reportedly avoided B.1.351 and B.1.1.7 mutated regions. Baseline antibody screening turned up just six seropositive AZD1222 recipients.

This CDR3 is built from 14 residues. Trimming removed 3 bases at V and 2 bases at J, with 11 bases between. The germline V gene encodes CDR1 MDHEN and CDR2 SYDVKM. Here immunoSEQ multiplex PCR was the method, and the copy in TCRdb shows in-frame clones only, minus some. The sample has approximately 100,000 clones; 90% to 95% are singletons. The sequence was obtained from an adult in good health. The genes are TRBV28 and TRBJ2-7, with no clear D. The starting material was peripheral blood, obtained on day 0 of AZD1222 vaccination. The CDR3 DNA reads as TGTGCCAGCAGTTTGGGTAACTTCGCCTACGAGCAGTACTTC. Protein: CASSLGNFAYEQYF.